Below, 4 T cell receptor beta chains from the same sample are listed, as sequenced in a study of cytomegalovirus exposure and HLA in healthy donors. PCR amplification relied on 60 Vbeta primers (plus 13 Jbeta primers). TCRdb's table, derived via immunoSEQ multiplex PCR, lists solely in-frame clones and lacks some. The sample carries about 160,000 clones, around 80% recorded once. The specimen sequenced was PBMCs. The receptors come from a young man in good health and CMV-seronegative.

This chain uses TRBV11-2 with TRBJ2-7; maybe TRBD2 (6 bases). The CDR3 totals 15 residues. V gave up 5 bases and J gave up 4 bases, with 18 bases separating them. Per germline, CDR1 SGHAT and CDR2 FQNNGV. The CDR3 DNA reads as TGTGCCAGCAGCCAGGGTCCACGGGAGTGGTACGAGCAGTACTTC. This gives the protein CASSQGPREWYEQYF.

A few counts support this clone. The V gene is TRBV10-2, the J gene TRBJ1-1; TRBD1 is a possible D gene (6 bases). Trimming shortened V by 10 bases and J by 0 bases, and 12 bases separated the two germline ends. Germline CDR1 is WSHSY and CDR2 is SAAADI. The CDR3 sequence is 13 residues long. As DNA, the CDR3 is TGCGCCACCTCGGGACAACTGAACACTGAAGCTTTCTTT. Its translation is CATSGQLNTEAFF.

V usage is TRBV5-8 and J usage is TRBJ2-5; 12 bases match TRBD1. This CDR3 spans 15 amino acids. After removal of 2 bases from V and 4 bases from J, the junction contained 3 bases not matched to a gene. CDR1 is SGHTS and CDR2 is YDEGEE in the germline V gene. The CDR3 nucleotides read TGTGCCAGCAGCTTTGGGACAGGGGGCGCAGAGACCCAGTACTTC. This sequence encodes CASSFGTGGAETQYF.

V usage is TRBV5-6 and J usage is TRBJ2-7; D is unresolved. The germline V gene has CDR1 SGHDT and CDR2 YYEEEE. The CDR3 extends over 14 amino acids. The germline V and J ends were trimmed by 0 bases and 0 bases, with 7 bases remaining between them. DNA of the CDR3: TGTGCCAGCAGCTTGGTAGAGAACTCCTACGAGCAGTACTTC. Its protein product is CASSLVENSYEQYF.